This entry describes one TCR beta chain. This specimen belongs to a study of blood T cell repertoires in COVID-19. In the study overall: Specimens from acute and convalescent COVID-19 originated in the United States, Italy and Spain.

V lost 4 bases and J 4 bases, leaving 14 bases between the germline ends. The CDR3 covers 15 residues. CDR1 is MNHEY and CDR2 is SMNVEV in the germline V gene (reference sequence). The assay was immunoSEQ multiplex PCR, and TCRdb's table has in-frame clones only and misses some. The sample contains roughly 16,000 clones, around 77% of which appear only once. Material: peripheral blood. The V gene is TRBV27, the J gene TRBJ2-1; no firm D call. This clonotype was obtained from a human donor in a cohort sampled during active COVID-19. CDR3 region: CASSYRGGRYNEQFF. DNA for the CDR3: TGTGCCAGCAGTTACCGCGGTGGCAGATACAATGAGCAGTTCTTC.